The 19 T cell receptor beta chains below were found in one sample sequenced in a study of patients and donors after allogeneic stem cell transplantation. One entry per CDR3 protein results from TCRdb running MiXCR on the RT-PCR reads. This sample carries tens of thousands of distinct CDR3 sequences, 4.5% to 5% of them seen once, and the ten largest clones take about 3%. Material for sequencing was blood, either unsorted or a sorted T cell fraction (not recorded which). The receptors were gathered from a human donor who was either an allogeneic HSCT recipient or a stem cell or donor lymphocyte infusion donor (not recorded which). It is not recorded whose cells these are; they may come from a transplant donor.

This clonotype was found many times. The CDR3 DNA is TGCAGTGCCACCTCCCATGTGGGGACCTACGAGCAGTACTTC. It yields the protein CSATSHVGTYEQYF. The chain recombines TRBV20-1 with TRBJ2-7; no clear D. Germline values: CDR1 DFQATT, CDR2 SNEGSKA (reference sequence). V shed 6 bases and J shed 2 bases, with 17 bases lying between them. The length of the CDR3 is 14 residues.

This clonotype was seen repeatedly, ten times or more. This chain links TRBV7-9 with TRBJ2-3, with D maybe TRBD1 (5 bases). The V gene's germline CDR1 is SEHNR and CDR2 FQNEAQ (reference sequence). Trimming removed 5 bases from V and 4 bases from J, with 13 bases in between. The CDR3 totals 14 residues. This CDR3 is CASSAHDRPDTQYF. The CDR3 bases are TGTGCCAGCAGCGCGCACGACAGACCAGATACGCAGTATTTT.

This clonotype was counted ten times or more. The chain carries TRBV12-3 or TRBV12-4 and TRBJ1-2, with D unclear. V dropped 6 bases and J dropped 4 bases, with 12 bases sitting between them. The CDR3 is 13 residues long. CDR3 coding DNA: TGTGCCAGCAGAGTACGGGGTTCCTATGGCTACACCTTC. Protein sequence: CASRVRGSYGYTF.

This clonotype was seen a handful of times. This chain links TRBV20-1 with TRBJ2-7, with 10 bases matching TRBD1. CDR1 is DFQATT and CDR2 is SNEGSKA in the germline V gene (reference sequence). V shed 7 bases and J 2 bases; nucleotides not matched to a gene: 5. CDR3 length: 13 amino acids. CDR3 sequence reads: CSVRDRGPYEQYF. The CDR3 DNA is TGCAGTGTCCGGGACAGGGGACCCTACGAGCAGTACTTC.

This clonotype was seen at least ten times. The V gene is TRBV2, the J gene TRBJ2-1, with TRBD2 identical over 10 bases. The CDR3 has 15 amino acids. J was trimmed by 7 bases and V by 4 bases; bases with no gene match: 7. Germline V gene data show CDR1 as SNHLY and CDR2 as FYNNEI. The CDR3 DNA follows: TGTGCCAGCAGTGGGGCTAGCGGGAGCTGGAATGAGCAGTTCTTC. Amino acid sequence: CASSGASGSWNEQFF. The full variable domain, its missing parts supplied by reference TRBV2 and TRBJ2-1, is EPEVTQTPSHQVTQMGQEVILRCVPISNHLYFYWYRQILGQKVEFLVSFYNNEISEKSEIFDDQFSVERPDGSNFTLKIRSTKLEDSAMYFCASSGASGSWNEQFFGPGTRLTVL.

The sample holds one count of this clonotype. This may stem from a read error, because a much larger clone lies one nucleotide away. CDR3 in amino acids: CASSGVSGNTVYF. CDR3 sequence (DNA): TGTGCCAGCTCGGGGGTATCAGGAAACACCGTATATTTT. The V gene is TRBV3-1, the J gene TRBJ1-3; TRBD1 is a possible D gene (5 bases). Germline CDR1 reads LGHDT; CDR2 reads YNNKEL (reference sequence). The CDR3 is made up of 13 amino acids.

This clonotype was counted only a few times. The CDR3 reads CASSEVSGGLSDTQYF. The CDR3 nucleotides read TGTGCCAGCAGTGAAGTTAGCGGGGGTTTGAGTGATACGCAGTATTTT. V is TRBV6-1 and J is TRBJ2-3; 9 nucleotides align to TRBD2. The CDR3 length is 16 residues. Per germline, CDR1 MNHNS and CDR2 SASEGT. Trimming took 1 base from V and 6 from J; bases not matched to a gene: 8.

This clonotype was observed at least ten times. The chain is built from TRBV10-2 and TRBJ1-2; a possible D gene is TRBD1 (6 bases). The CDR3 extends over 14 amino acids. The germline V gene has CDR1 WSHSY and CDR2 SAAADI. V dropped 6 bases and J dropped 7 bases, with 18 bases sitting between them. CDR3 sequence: CASRDPTGFSGYTF. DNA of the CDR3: TGCGCCAGCAGGGACCCCACAGGGTTCTCTGGCTACACCTTC.

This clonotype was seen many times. The CDR3 DNA sequence: TGTGCCAGCAGCCGGGGGAGACTAGCGGGAGGAAGCTCCTACGAGCAGTACTTC. Encoded protein: CASSRGRLAGGSSYEQYF. V and J are TRBV5-6 and TRBJ2-7, with 13 nucleotides matching TRBD2. The CDR3 is made up of 18 amino acids. V trimming: 4 bases; J trimming: 0 bases; junction bases outside the gene matches: 10. From germline, CDR1 is SGHDT and CDR2 YYEEEE. Together with reference TRBV5-6 and TRBJ2-7, the CDR3 gives the full variable domain: DAGVTQSPTHLIKTRGQQVTLRCSPKSGHDTVSWYQQALGQGPQFIFQYYEEEERQRGNFPDRFSGHQFPNYSSELNVNALLLGDSALYLCASSRGRLAGGSSYEQYFGPGTRLTVT.

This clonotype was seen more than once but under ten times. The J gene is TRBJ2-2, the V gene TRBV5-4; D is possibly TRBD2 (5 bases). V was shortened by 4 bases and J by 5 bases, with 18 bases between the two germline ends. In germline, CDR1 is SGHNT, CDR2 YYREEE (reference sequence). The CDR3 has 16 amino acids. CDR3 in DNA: TGTGCCAGCAGCGCGCCCCGCAGCGGCGGGACCGGGGAGCTGTTTTTT. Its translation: CASSAPRSGGTGELFF. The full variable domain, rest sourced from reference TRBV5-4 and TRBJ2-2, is ETGVTQSPTHLIKTRGQQVTLRCSSQSGHNTVSWYQQALGQGPQFIFQYYREEENGRGNFPPRFSGLQFPNYSSELNVNALELDDSALYLCASSAPRSGGTGELFFGEGSRLTVL.

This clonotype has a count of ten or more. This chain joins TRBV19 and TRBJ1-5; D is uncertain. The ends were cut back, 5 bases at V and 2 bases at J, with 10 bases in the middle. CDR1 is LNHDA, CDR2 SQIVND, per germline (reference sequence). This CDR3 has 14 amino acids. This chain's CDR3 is CASSLLFGNQPQHF. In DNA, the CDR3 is TGTGCCAGTAGTCTTTTATTCGGCAATCAGCCCCAGCATTTT.

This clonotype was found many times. In DNA form, the CDR3 reads TGCAGTGCTAGACCTGGGACTAGCGGGAGGGAGCGCTATGAGCAGTTCTTC. Its translation: CSARPGTSGRERYEQFF. The V and J genes are TRBV20-1 and TRBJ2-1; 16 nucleotides align to TRBD2. The germline V gene has CDR1 DFQATT and CDR2 SNEGSKA (reference sequence). There are 17 residues in the CDR3. After removal of 2 bases from V and 8 bases from J, the junction contained 9 bases not matched to a gene.

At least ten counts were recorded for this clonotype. Here the CDR3 reads CASSIRRRLNTGELFF. In DNA, the CDR3 is TGTGCCAGTAGTATAAGAAGAAGACTGAACACCGGGGAGCTGTTTTTT. The chain is built from TRBV19 and TRBJ2-2; D gene ambiguous. Germline V gene lookup returns CDR1 LNHDA and CDR2 SQIVND (reference sequence). This CDR3 region has 16 residues. With 2 bases removed from V and 1 base from J, the gap between germline ends came to 11 bases.

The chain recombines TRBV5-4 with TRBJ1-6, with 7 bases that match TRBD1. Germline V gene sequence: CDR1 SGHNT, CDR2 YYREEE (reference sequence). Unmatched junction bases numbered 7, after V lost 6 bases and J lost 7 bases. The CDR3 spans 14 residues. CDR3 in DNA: TGTGCCAGCACCTGGACAGGAGGGAATTCACCCCTCCACTTT. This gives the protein CASTWTGGNSPLHF.

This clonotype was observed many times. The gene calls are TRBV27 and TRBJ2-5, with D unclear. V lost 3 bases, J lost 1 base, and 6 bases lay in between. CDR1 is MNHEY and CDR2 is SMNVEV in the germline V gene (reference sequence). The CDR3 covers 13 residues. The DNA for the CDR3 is TGTGCCAGCAGTTTGACCCTCCAAGAGACCCAGTACTTC. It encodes CASSLTLQETQYF.

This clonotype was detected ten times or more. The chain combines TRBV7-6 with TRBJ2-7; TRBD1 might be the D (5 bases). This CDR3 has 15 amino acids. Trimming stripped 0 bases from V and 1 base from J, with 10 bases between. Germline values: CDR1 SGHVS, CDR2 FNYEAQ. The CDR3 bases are TGTGCCAGCAGCTTAGCGCCTCAGGGTTCCTACGAGCAGTACTTC. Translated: CASSLAPQGSYEQYF.

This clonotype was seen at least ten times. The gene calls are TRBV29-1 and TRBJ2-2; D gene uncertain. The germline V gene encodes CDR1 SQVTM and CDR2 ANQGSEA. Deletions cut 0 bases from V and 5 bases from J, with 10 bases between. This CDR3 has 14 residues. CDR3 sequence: CSVEDRALTGELFF. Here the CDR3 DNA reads TGCAGCGTTGAAGATCGGGCCTTAACCGGGGAGCTGTTTTTT.

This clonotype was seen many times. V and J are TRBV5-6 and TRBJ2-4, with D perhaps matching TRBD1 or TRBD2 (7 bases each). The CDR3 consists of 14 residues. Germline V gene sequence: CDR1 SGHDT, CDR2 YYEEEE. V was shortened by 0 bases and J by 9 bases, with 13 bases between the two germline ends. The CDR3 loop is CASSLAGGALIQYF. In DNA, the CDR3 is TGTGCCAGCAGCTTGGCAGGGGGGGCCCTCATTCAGTACTTC.

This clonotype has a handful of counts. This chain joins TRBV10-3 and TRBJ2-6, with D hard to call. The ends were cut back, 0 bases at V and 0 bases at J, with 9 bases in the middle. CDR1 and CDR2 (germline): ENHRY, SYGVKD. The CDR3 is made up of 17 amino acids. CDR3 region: CAISESAPISGANVLTF. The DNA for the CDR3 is TGTGCCATCAGTGAGTCTGCACCCATCTCTGGGGCCAACGTCCTGACTTTC.